This TCR beta chain was documented in a study of shared clonotypes between healthy human individuals. Findings of the study overall: As a rule, naive subsets had a larger estimated richness than memory subsets. Relative to clonotypes present in all four donors, those not shared had lower generation probabilities.

CD8 cells classed as naive were CD45RO-negative and positively selected for CCR7, excluding terminally differentiated effector memory CD45RA+ cells. All donors were healthy HIV-negative adults lacking recent acute infections or vaccinations. Every subset had its genomic DNA shared out evenly among several immunoSEQ plates. Generated by immunoSEQ multiplex PCR, the TCRdb table keeps only in-frame clones and is missing some. The table records hundreds of thousands of clones, just over 95% of them present only once. About this clone itself: The antigen is unknown.

V lost 5 bases, J lost 2 bases, and 7 bases lay in between. The germline CDR1 and CDR2 sequences are SQVTM and ANQGSEA. The CDR3 sequence is 11 residues long. The specimen was naive CD8+ T cells sorted from blood. The origin of this receptor is a young man in good health. This chain connects TRBV29-1 to TRBJ2-7; perhaps TRBD2 as D (5 bases). CDR3 protein: CSVRETYEQYF. CDR3 nucleotide sequence: TGCAGCGTTCGGGAAACCTACGAGCAGTACTTC.